Listed here are 11 T cell receptor beta chains from one sample, sequenced in a study of human T cells and chemical hapten exposure. TCRdb independently ran MiXCR on the RACE reads; one entry per CDR3 protein. This sample carries tens of thousands of distinct CDR3 sequences, 8% to 11% of them seen once, and the ten largest clones take about 2.4%. The time point: patch test 1, 2 weeks after DPC sensitization. Treatment: therapeutic diphenylcyclopropenone sensitization with weekly scalp DPC. This specimen was whole blood, taken in connection with sensitization to the hapten diphenylcyclopropenone (DPC). These receptors were obtained from a man between 35 and 55 years old with alopecia areata. Some clones in this sample may be carry-over from other donors' samples.

This clonotype showed up many times. The chain joins TRBV28 to TRBJ1-1; D is undetermined. CDR3 length: 16 amino acids. V lost 1 base and J lost 4, with 16 bases in between. Germline V CDR1 and CDR2: MDHEN, SYDVKM. CDR3 sequence: CASSLFPLLLGTEAFF. In DNA, the CDR3 is TGTGCCAGCAGTTTATTCCCCCTTCTTTTGGGCACTGAAGCTTTCTTT.

This clonotype was counted only a few times. This chain connects TRBV11-1 to TRBJ2-7, with D tentatively TRBD1 or TRBD2 (6 bases each). CDR1 SGHAT and CDR2 FQDESV come from the germline V gene (reference sequence). Trimming pared 5 bases from V and 6 bases from J, leaving 8 bases between. This CDR3 spans 11 amino acids. The CDR3 nucleotides are TGTGCCAGCAGCCGGGGGCTCGAGCAGTACTTC. Encoded protein: CASSRGLEQYF. The full variable domain, in which reference TRBV11-1 and TRBJ2-7 provide the parts outside the CDR3, is EAEVAQSPRYKITEKSQAVAFWCDPISGHATLYWYRQILGQGPELLVQFQDESVVDDSQLPKDRFSAERLKGVDSTLKIQPAELGDSAMYLCASSRGLEQYFGPGTRLTVT.

There are many counts of this clonotype. The chain combines TRBV5-1 with TRBJ2-3, with 8 nucleotides matching TRBD2. Trimming removed 7 bases from V and 3 bases from J; junction bases left unmatched: 22. The CDR3 covers 19 residues. Germline assignment: CDR1 SGHRS and CDR2 YFSETQ. This chain's CDR3 is CASARERLALVADTDTQYF. In nucleotides, the CDR3 is TGCGCCAGCGCCAGAGAGAGACTAGCGCTGGTGGCCGATACAGATACGCAGTATTTT.

The sample holds a few counts of this clonotype. This chain links TRBV7-8 with TRBJ1-5; D ambiguous. Between the trimmed V and J ends, which lost 2 bases and 2 bases, there was a span of 16 bases. The V gene's germline CDR1 is SGHVS and CDR2 FQNEAQ. This CDR3 spans 17 amino acids. The CDR3 loop is CASSLMATSSRNQPQHF. CDR3 nucleotide sequence: TGTGCCAGCAGCTTAATGGCCACCTCATCGCGCAATCAGCCCCAGCATTTT.

This chain uses TRBV29-1 with TRBJ2-6; TRBD1 agrees at 9 bases. Trimming cost V 4 bases and J 0 bases; bases outside gene matches: 16. Germline V gene lookup returns CDR1 SQVTM and CDR2 ANQGSEA. The CDR3 has 20 residues. The CDR3 region has the DNA TGCAGCGTTGCACTGAAGCTTCCGGGACAGGGCTCCTCTGGGGCCAACGTCCTGACTTTC. Protein: CSVALKLPGQGSSGANVLTF.

This clonotype was counted between two and nine times. The chain combines TRBV9 with TRBJ2-7; 7 nucleotides align to TRBD1. This CDR3 spans 15 amino acids. The J segment lost 2 bases and the V segment lost 5 bases, leaving 10 bases of the junction unmatched. Per the germline V gene, CDR1 is SGDLS and CDR2 is YYNGEE. The CDR3 loop is CASSLRDSSAYEQYF. DNA of the CDR3: TGTGCCAGCAGTCTCAGGGACAGCTCGGCCTACGAGCAGTACTTC.

The V call is TRBV29-1, the J call TRBJ2-3; TRBD2 matches at 8 bases. CDR1 SQVTM and CDR2 ANQGSEA come from the germline V gene. This CDR3 comprises 13 residues. The J segment lost 2 bases and the V segment lost 7 bases, leaving 5 bases of the junction unmatched. The DNA for the CDR3 is TGCAGCGGGACTAGCACTTTCACAGATACGCAGTATTTT. Its protein product is CSGTSTFTDTQYF.

Notes on this clonotype: A read error is possible here, since a much larger clone lies one base away. The chain is built from TRBV29-1 and TRBJ2-1; D is perhaps TRBD1 (6 bases). Between the trimmed V and J ends, which lost 3 bases and 6 bases, there was a span of 15 bases. Germline loops: CDR1 SQVTM, CDR2 ANQGSEA. The CDR3 contains 14 residues. CDR3 coding DNA: TGCAGCGTTGAGTACGACAGGAGCCCCAATGAGCAGTTCTTC. It codes for CSVEYDRSPNEQFF.

The gene calls are TRBV12-5 and TRBJ2-1; D perhaps matches TRBD2 (5 bases). The CDR3 consists of 12 residues. V lost 2 bases and J 7 bases, leaving 6 bases between the germline ends. Germline V lookup: CDR1 LGHNT, CDR2 FRNRAP. The CDR3 protein is CASGLTRNEQFF. As DNA, the CDR3 is TGTGCTAGTGGTTTGACTAGAAATGAGCAGTTCTTC.

This clonotype is medium-sized in the sample. The chain recombines TRBV7-9 with TRBJ1-1; D unclear. The length of the CDR3 is 12 residues. Trimming took off 5 bases at V and 7 bases at J, with 11 bases between the two ends. Germline V gene lookup returns CDR1 SEHNR and CDR2 FQNEAQ (reference sequence). In nucleotides, the CDR3 is TGTGCCAGCAGCCCGAGTCCGAATGAAGCTTTCTTT. Protein: CASSPSPNEAFF.

This clonotype was recorded at least ten times. The chain uses TRBV20-1 and TRBJ1-4, with D maybe TRBD1 (5 bases). CDR3 length equals 16 residues. Germline CDR1 DFQATT, CDR2 SNEGSKA (reference sequence). Trimming removed 2 bases at V and 4 bases at J, with 17 bases between. CDR3 amino acids: CSARPGVSNVNEKLFF. The CDR3 nucleotides read TGCAGTGCTAGACCGGGGGTGAGCAATGTTAATGAAAAACTGTTTTTT.